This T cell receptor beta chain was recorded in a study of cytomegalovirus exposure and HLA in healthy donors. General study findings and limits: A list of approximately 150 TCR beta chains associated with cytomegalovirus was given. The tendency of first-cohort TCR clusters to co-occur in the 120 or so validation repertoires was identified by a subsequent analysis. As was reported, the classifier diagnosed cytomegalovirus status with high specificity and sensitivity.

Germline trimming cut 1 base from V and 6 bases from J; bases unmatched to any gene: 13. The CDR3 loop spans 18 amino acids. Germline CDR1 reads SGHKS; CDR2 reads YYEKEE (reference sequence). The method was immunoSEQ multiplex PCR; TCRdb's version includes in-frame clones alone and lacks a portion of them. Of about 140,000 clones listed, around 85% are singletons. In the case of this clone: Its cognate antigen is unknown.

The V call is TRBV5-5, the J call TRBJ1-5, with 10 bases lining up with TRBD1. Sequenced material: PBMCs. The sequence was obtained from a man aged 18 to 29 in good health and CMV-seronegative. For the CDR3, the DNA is TGTGCCAGCAGCTTGTCGGACAGGGGGGTCCATATCGTTCAGCCCCAGCATTTT. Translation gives CASSLSDRGVHIVQPQHF.